The 18 T cell receptor beta chains below come from one sample, sequenced in a study of control samples from healthy donors and cancer patients. Here immunoSEQ multiplex PCR was the method, and the copy in TCRdb shows in-frame clones only, minus some. The sample lists about 170,000 clones; roughly 89% were seen once. The material sequenced was blood. All receptors come from a woman in her 30s in good health.

The chain combines TRBV2 with TRBJ2-3; 10 nucleotides line up with TRBD1. This CDR3 has 13 amino acids. The trim removed 8 bases at V and 1 base at J, leaving 0 bases unmatched. Germline V gene data show CDR1 as SNHLY and CDR2 as FYNNEI. The CDR3: CASGTGGTDTQYF. CDR3 nucleotide sequence: TGTGCCAGCGGGACAGGGGGCACAGATACGCAGTATTTT. Supplemented by reference TRBV2 and TRBJ2-3, the full variable domain reads EPEVTQTPSHQVTQMGQEVILRCVPISNHLYFYWYRQILGQKVEFLVSFYNNEISEKSEIFDDQFSVERPDGSNFTLKIRSTKLEDSAMYFCASGTGGTDTQYFGPGTRLTVL.

The rearrangement links TRBV3-1 (or the pseudogene TRBV3-2) to TRBJ1-3, with D tentatively TRBD1 (5 bases). The CDR3 is made up of 16 amino acids. Germline assignment: CDR1 LGHDT and CDR2 YNNKEL (reference sequence). The V end was cut by 3 bases, the J end by 3 bases, with 15 bases between. CDR3 loop: CASSQGQGVSGNTIYF. The CDR3 DNA sequence: TGTGCCAGCAGCCAGGGGCAGGGCGTTAGTGGAAACACCATATATTTT.

The V call is TRBV27, the J call TRBJ2-6; no clear D. This CDR3 contains 14 residues. V gave up 3 bases and J gave up 0 bases, with 3 bases separating them. Germline V gene data show CDR1 as MNHEY and CDR2 as SMNVEV (reference sequence). This chain's CDR3 is CASSFSSGANVLTF. The CDR3 DNA reads TGTGCCAGCAGTTTTAGCTCTGGGGCCAACGTCCTGACTTTC.

J is TRBJ1-1 and V is TRBV10-3; D not certain. This CDR3 region has 14 residues. V was cut by 0 bases and J by 10 bases, with 15 bases left in between. CDR1 is ENHRY, CDR2 SYGVKD, per germline. The CDR3 DNA reads as TGTGCCATCAGTGAGTCGAATCTGGGATCAGGAGCTTTCTTT. Translation gives CAISESNLGSGAFF.

The genes are TRBV11-2 and TRBJ1-1, with D possibly being TRBD1 (6 bases). Germline V gene data show CDR1 as SGHAT and CDR2 as FQNNGV. V was cut by 5 bases and J by 10 bases, with 11 bases left in between. The CDR3 is made up of 11 amino acids. Here the CDR3 reads CASSTGKGAFF. DNA for the CDR3: TGTGCCAGCAGCACAGGGAAGGGAGCTTTCTTT. The full variable domain, rest sourced from reference TRBV11-2 and TRBJ1-1, is EAGVAQSPRYKIIEKRQSVAFWCNPISGHATLYWYQQILGQGPKLLIQFQNNGVVDDSQLPKDRFSAERLKGVDSTLKIQPAKLEDSAVYLCASSTGKGAFFGQGTRLTVV.

The chain carries TRBV30 and TRBJ1-1; the match to TRBD1 covers 8 bases. This CDR3 has 11 residues. The V gene's germline CDR1 is GTSNPN and CDR2 SVGIG (reference sequence). V lost 4 bases to trimming and J lost 10 bases; unmatched junction nucleotides: 5. CDR3 DNA sequence: TGTGCCTGGAATTTACAGGGGGGAGCTTTCTTT. Translated: CAWNLQGGAFF.

This clone was seen only once. The chain has TRBV6-1 and TRBJ1-4, with D perhaps TRBD1 (5 bases). The CDR3 is made up of 16 amino acids. Germline V gene sequence: CDR1 MNHNS, CDR2 SASEGT. V was pared by 2 bases and J by 0 bases, with 10 bases between. Here the CDR3 reads CASSESGGATNEKLFF. The CDR3 DNA reads as TGTGCCAGCAGTGAATCAGGAGGGGCAACTAATGAAAAACTGTTTTTT.

The chain combines TRBV14 with TRBJ1-4; 9 positions match TRBD1. CDR3 length: 14 amino acids. The germline gives CDR1 SGHDN, CDR2 FVKESK. V dropped 4 bases and J dropped 5; count of bases not matched to a gene: 2. This chain's CDR3 is CASSRDRANEKLFF. The DNA for the CDR3 is TGTGCCAGCAGCCGGGACAGGGCCAATGAAAAACTGTTTTTT.

The chain has TRBV3-1 (or the pseudogene TRBV3-2) and TRBJ1-2; D remains ambiguous. Germline loops: CDR1 LGHDT, CDR2 YNNKEL (reference sequence). V was shortened by 1 base and J by 5 bases, with 8 bases between the two germline ends. The CDR3 extends over 13 amino acids. CDR3: CASSQGDVYGYTF. The CDR3 DNA is TGTGCCAGCAGCCAAGGGGATGTTTATGGCTACACCTTC.

The chain uses TRBV6-4 and TRBJ2-4; 13 bases map to TRBD2. This CDR3 comprises 20 residues. Germline V gene lookup returns CDR1 MRHNA and CDR2 SNTAGT. The trim removed 2 bases at V and 1 base at J, leaving 11 bases unmatched. The CDR3 DNA reads TGTGCCAGCAGTGACGATCTGGGACTAGCGGGGTTTGTGGCCAAAAACATTCAGTACTTC. Protein: CASSDDLGLAGFVAKNIQYF.

V is TRBV5-4 and J is TRBJ2-1; 10 bases fit TRBD1. The CDR3 contains 15 residues. Trimming cost V 1 base and J 3 bases; bases outside gene matches: 1. Germline lookup yields CDR1 SGHNT and CDR2 YYREEE (reference sequence). CDR3 sequence (DNA): TGTGCCAGCAGCTTGAGGACAGGGGGCTACAATGAGCAGTTCTTC. It translates to CASSLRTGGYNEQFF.

CDR3 nucleotide sequence: TGTGCCAGCAGCTTAGAACGAATGAACACTGAAGCTTTCTTT. Its translation: CASSLERMNTEAFF. The V call is TRBV11-2, the J call TRBJ1-1; D is unclear. The CDR3 is made up of 14 amino acids. The germline CDR1 and CDR2 sequences are SGHAT and FQNNGV. Trimming stripped 0 bases from V and 0 bases from J, with 5 bases between.

Concerning this clone itself: In the same sample, other DNA sequences code for this CDR3. V is TRBV7-9 and J is TRBJ1-5; maybe TRBD1 (6 bases). The V gene's germline CDR1 is SEHNR and CDR2 FQNEAQ (reference sequence). The CDR3 consists of 13 residues. V was cut by 5 bases and J by 4 bases, with 9 bases left in between. CDR3: CASSKQGNQPQHF. In nucleotides, the CDR3 is TGTGCCAGCAGCAAACAGGGAAATCAGCCCCAGCATTTT.

CDR3 DNA: TGCGCCAGCAGCCCTACAGGGGGCGAAGGTGAAGCTTTCTTT. It translates to CASSPTGGEGEAFF. This chain connects TRBV4-3 to TRBJ1-1; 9 bases match TRBD1. Trimming took 4 bases from V and 7 from J; bases not matched to a gene: 7. The CDR3 totals 14 residues. Germline CDR1 reads LGHNA; CDR2 reads YSLEER.

The genes are TRBV11-3 and TRBJ2-4; D possibly corresponds to TRBD2 (7 bases). CDR3 length: 14 amino acids. The germline V and J ends were trimmed by 5 bases and 7 bases, with 15 bases remaining between them. Per germline, CDR1 SGHNT and CDR2 YENEEA. The chain's CDR3 is CASSQRGGLNIQYF. CDR3 DNA: TGTGCCAGCAGCCAGAGGGGGGGGCTGAACATTCAGTACTTC.

The chain uses TRBV29-1 and TRBJ2-4; unclear D gene. V was trimmed by 3 bases and J by 1 base, leaving 4 bases between them. CDR3 length: 12 amino acids. CDR1 SQVTM and CDR2 ANQGSEA come from the germline V gene. The CDR3, as DNA: TGCAGCGTTGAGGGGGCCAAAAACATTCAGTACTTC. Translated, it gives CSVEGAKNIQYF. Full variable domain (rest looked up from reference TRBV29-1 and TRBJ2-4): SAVISQKPSRDICQRGTSLTIQCQVDSQVTMMFWYRQQPGQSLTLIATANQGSEATYESGFVIDKFPISRPNLTFSTLTVSNMSPEDSSIYLCSVEGAKNIQYFGAGTRLSVL.

The chain couples TRBV5-5 to TRBJ2-2; 9 bases are shared with TRBD2. This CDR3 is 15 amino acids long. V was clipped by 4 bases and J by 1 base; unmatched bases: 2. Germline V gives CDR1 SGHKS, CDR2 YYEKEE (reference sequence). CDR3 sequence (DNA): TGTGCCAGCAGCCCGACTAGCGGGAACACCGGGGAGCTGTTTTTT. Translation gives CASSPTSGNTGELFF.

The chain recombines TRBV5-1 with TRBJ1-2, with 8 bases fitting TRBD1. V lost 0 bases, J lost 6 bases, and 4 bases stayed unmatched. The CDR3 is made up of 14 amino acids. Germline CDR1 is SGHRS and CDR2 is YFSETQ. CDR3 protein: CASSLAGGADGYTF. The DNA for the CDR3 is TGCGCCAGCAGCTTGGCAGGGGGCGCAGATGGCTACACCTTC. The full variable domain, with the rest looked up from reference TRBV5-1 and TRBJ1-2, is KAGVTQTPRYLIKTRGQQVTLSCSPISGHRSVSWYQQTPGQGLQFLFEYFSETQRNKGNFPGRFSGRQFSNSRSEMNVSTLELGDSALYLCASSLAGGADGYTFGSGTRLTVV.